These 30 T cell receptor beta chains share one sample of origin, sequenced in a study of blood T cells in healthy people across ages. Alongside a J-beta primer mix, a sample-barcoded 5' primer served in a second PCR lasting about 6 to 11 cycles. TCRdb redid the calling of the 5' RACE reads with MiXCR, one entry per CDR3 protein. The sample shows a few hundred thousand distinct CDR3 sequences, 25% to 30% of them seen only once. Input material: blood. The receptors originated from a woman in her seventies in good health.

The chain couples TRBV9 to TRBJ1-2, with TRBD1 matching over 7 bases. Germline assignment: CDR1 SGDLS and CDR2 YYNGEE. The length of the CDR3 is 14 residues. V shed 4 bases and J 3 bases; nucleotides not matched to a gene: 6. The CDR3 DNA reads TGTGCCAGCAGCCCCGAACAGGGGCACTATGGCTACACCTTC. Translation: CASSPEQGHYGYTF. Together with reference TRBV9 and TRBJ1-2, the CDR3 gives the full variable domain: DSGVTQTPKHLITATGQRVTLRCSPRSGDLSVYWYQQSLDQGLQFLIQYYNGEERAKGNILERFSAQQFPDLHSELNLSSLELGDSALYFCASSPEQGHYGYTFGSGTRLTVV.

The chain uses TRBV29-1 and TRBJ1-5, with D unresolved. Per the germline V gene, CDR1 is SQVTM and CDR2 is ANQGSEA. There are 12 residues in the CDR3. Trimming removed 6 bases from V and 6 bases from J, with 12 bases in between. The CDR3 DNA is TGCAGCGTCCTTACGGGGAGTCAGCCCCAGCATTTT. Translated: CSVLTGSQPQHF.

This chain links TRBV4-1 with TRBJ2-7; D call uncertain. The germline CDR1 and CDR2 sequences are MGHRA and YSYEKL. The ends were cut back, 0 bases at V and 2 bases at J, with 8 bases in the middle. There are 14 residues in the CDR3. This chain's CDR3 is CASSQEATTYEQYF. CDR3 bases: TGCGCCAGCAGCCAAGAGGCTACCACCTACGAGCAGTACTTC.

This clonotype was seen many times. The chain couples TRBV20-1 to TRBJ2-5, with 14 bases fitting TRBD2. Germline trimming cut 5 bases from V and 4 bases from J; bases unmatched to any gene: 6. The CDR3 runs to 15 residues. Looked up from germline, CDR1 is DFQATT and CDR2 is SNEGSKA (reference sequence). CDR3 sequence: CSAYAGLAGAETQYF. The CDR3 DNA follows: TGCAGTGCTTACGCGGGACTAGCGGGAGCAGAGACCCAGTACTTC.

This clonotype appeared a few times. V gene TRBV3-1 combines with J gene TRBJ2-1, with 7 bases aligning to TRBD2. Germline CDR1 and CDR2: LGHDT and YNNKEL (reference sequence). The CDR3 is made up of 16 amino acids. After removal of 10 bases from V and 5 bases from J, the junction contained 17 bases not matched to a gene. The CDR3 spells CATVFAGAISHNEQFF. The CDR3 region has the DNA TGTGCCACCGTTTTTGCGGGAGCCATATCCCACAATGAGCAGTTCTTC.

The V and J genes are TRBV7-9 and TRBJ1-4; the match to TRBD1 covers 7 bases. The CDR3 is made up of 13 amino acids. V was clipped by 2 bases and J by 14 bases; unmatched bases: 8. Germline V gene lookup returns CDR1 SEHNR and CDR2 FQNEAQ (reference sequence). CDR3 coding DNA: TGTGCCAGCAGCTTAACAGGGGTCGGAGACCTGTTTTTT. Its protein is CASSLTGVGDLFF.

V usage is TRBV7-3 and J usage is TRBJ2-2; 10 bases align to TRBD1. V lost 2 bases and J lost 6; bases outside the gene matches: 3. The CDR3 is 15 residues long. Germline V gene data show CDR1 as SGHTA and CDR2 as FQGTGA. The CDR3 loop is CASSLGQGVPGELFF. CDR3 DNA sequence: TGTGCCAGCAGCTTAGGACAGGGGGTCCCCGGGGAGCTGTTTTTT.

Only a few counts were recorded for this clonotype. Germline and junction disagree at one end, which may indicate a read error. The chain couples TRBV28 to TRBJ2-1; 7 positions match TRBD1. CDR3 size: 14 residues. Germline CDR1 MDHEN, CDR2 SYDVKM. As DNA, the CDR3 is TGCGCCAGCAGGAACAGGGGAACCTACAATGAGCAGTTCTTC. The encoded protein is CASRNRGTYNEQFF. The full variable domain, with the rest looked up from reference TRBV28 and TRBJ2-1, is DVKVTQSSRYLVKRTGEKVFLECVQDMDHENMFWYRQDPGLGLRLIYFSYDVKMKEKGDIPEGYSVSREKKERFSLILESASTNQTSMYLCASRNRGTYNEQFFGPGTRLTVL.

There are many counts of this clonotype. V and J are TRBV9 and TRBJ1-2, with D uncertain. This CDR3 is 15 amino acids long. V lost 3 bases, J lost 6 bases, and 18 bases lay in between. Germline lookup yields CDR1 SGDLS and CDR2 YYNGEE. CDR3 in amino acids: CASSAQRPTVNGYTF. The CDR3 DNA sequence: TGTGCCAGCAGCGCCCAACGCCCAACAGTCAATGGCTACACCTTC.

This clonotype has at least ten counts. The chain recombines TRBV28 with TRBJ2-4; 8 bases line up with TRBD2. The length of the CDR3 is 15 residues. V was clipped by 4 bases and J by 5 bases; unmatched bases: 7. Germline V lookup: CDR1 MDHEN, CDR2 SYDVKM. The chain's CDR3 is CASSSPGLAENIQYF. Written as DNA, the CDR3 is TGTGCCAGCAGTTCCCCCGGACTAGCAGAAAACATTCAGTACTTC.

This clonotype has just a few counts. The chain combines TRBV7-2 with TRBJ2-3; 15 bases are a match to TRBD2. The V and J ends lost 3 bases and 2 bases, in that order; junction bases with no gene match: 3. CDR1 is SGHTA, CDR2 FQGNSA, per germline. The CDR3 loop spans 17 amino acids. CDR3 loop: CASSLRTSGRATDTQYF. CDR3 in DNA: TGTGCCAGCAGCTTGAGGACTAGCGGGAGGGCCACAGATACGCAGTATTTT.

A few counts support this clonotype. The CDR3 spells CASRNSPGLDGEQYF. CDR3 DNA: TGTGCCAGCAGAAACTCCCCGGGACTAGACGGCGAGCAGTACTTC. V and J are TRBV12-3 or TRBV12-4 and TRBJ2-7; 8 bases fit TRBD2. V dropped 6 bases and J dropped 6; count of bases not matched to a gene: 13. The CDR3 is made up of 15 amino acids.

This chain uses TRBV4-3 with TRBJ1-3, with a possible D match to TRBD1 (5 bases). V was clipped by 6 bases and J by 2 bases, with 26 bases between them. CDR1 and CDR2 (germline): LGHNA, YSLEER. This CDR3 comprises 19 residues. CDR3 in amino acids: CASSHPQDFYGTPGNTIYF. Here the CDR3 DNA reads TGCGCCAGCAGTCATCCCCAGGATTTTTACGGGACCCCTGGAAACACCATATATTTT.

The sample holds a few counts of this clonotype. The chain has TRBV5-6 and TRBJ1-2, with 11 bases aligning to TRBD1. Per germline, CDR1 SGHDT and CDR2 YYEEEE. The V and J ends lost 7 bases and 1 base, in that order; junction bases with no gene match: 9. The CDR3 sequence is 16 residues long. The CDR3 DNA reads as TGTGCCAGCCATGGGACAGGGGGGCCGTATAACTATGGCTACACCTTC. Its translation: CASHGTGGPYNYGYTF.

V and J are TRBV15 and TRBJ1-6, with D unclear. The CDR3 runs to 16 residues. V was shortened by 0 bases and J by 7 bases, with 13 bases between the two germline ends. Germline CDR1 reads LNHNV; CDR2 reads YYDKDF (reference sequence). The CDR3 protein is CATSRDTRGVNSPLHF. As DNA, the CDR3 is TGTGCCACCAGCAGAGACACCCGTGGGGTAAATTCACCCCTCCACTTT.

This clonotype has more than one count but fewer than ten. The gene calls are TRBV28 and TRBJ2-7, with a tentative D call TRBD1 (6 bases). Trimming shortened V by 8 bases and J by 6 bases, and 20 bases separated the two germline ends. This CDR3 region has 14 residues. In germline, CDR1 is MDHEN, CDR2 SYDVKM. DNA for the CDR3: TGTGCCAGCCAAGAGCCTAACAGGGAAGGCGAGCAGTACTTC. Amino acids: CASQEPNREGEQYF. Supplemented by reference TRBV28 and TRBJ2-7, the full variable domain reads DVKVTQSSRYLVKRTGEKVFLECVQDMDHENMFWYRQDPGLGLRLIYFSYDVKMKEKGDIPEGYSVSREKKERFSLILESASTNQTSMYLCASQEPNREGEQYFGPGTRLTVT.

The rearrangement links TRBV20-1 to TRBJ1-2, with a possible D match to TRBD1 (5 bases). The CDR3 runs to 15 residues. Germline V gene data show CDR1 as DFQATT and CDR2 as SNEGSKA (reference sequence). Trimming pared 1 base from V and 6 bases from J, leaving 18 bases between. In DNA form, the CDR3 reads TGCAGTGCTAGAGCCGCTGGGCGCAGGGACGATGGCTACACCTTC. It codes for CSARAAGRRDDGYTF.

This clonotype was seen only a few times. Since the CDR3 does not end with the conserved phenylalanine or tryptophan, this likely comes from a read error. The chain is built from TRBV11-2 and TRBJ2-1; tentatively, D is TRBD2 (5 bases). The closer fit of TRBJ2-5 to the DNA end suggests the J call may be wrong. The CDR3 sequence is 17 residues long. Looked up from germline, CDR1 is SGHAT and CDR2 is FQNNGV. The CDR3 region is CASSPKGSSRSQETQYL. The CDR3 DNA reads as TGTGCCAGCAGCCCCAAAGGTTCTAGCAGATCTCAAGAGACCCAGTACCTC.

This clonotype was detected a few times. V is TRBV5-1 and J is TRBJ2-7; tentatively, D is TRBD2 (6 bases). CDR1 and CDR2 from the germline V gene are SGHRS and YFSETQ. The V and J ends lost 4 bases and 3 bases respectively, with 11 bases between them. The length of the CDR3 is 13 residues. The CDR3 DNA reads as TGCGCCAGCAGCGAGGGGACTTTCTACGAGCAGTACTTC. It translates to CASSEGTFYEQYF.

The chain employs TRBV7-9 and TRBJ2-5; tentative D call: TRBD1 (6 bases). The V gene lost 0 bases and the J gene lost 7 bases, with 15 bases spanning the gap. The CDR3 consists of 15 residues. Germline assignment: CDR1 SEHNR and CDR2 FQNEAQ (reference sequence). This chain's CDR3 is CASSLAVQGKGTQYF. The CDR3 DNA reads as TGTGCCAGCAGCTTAGCGGTACAGGGAAAGGGGACCCAGTACTTC.

This clonotype was detected a few times. The chain is built from TRBV7-2 and TRBJ2-5; 8 bases match TRBD1. Germline lookup yields CDR1 SGHTA and CDR2 FQGNSA. There are 16 residues in the CDR3. V trimming: 4 bases; J trimming: 5 bases; junction bases outside the gene matches: 12. The CDR3 region has the DNA TGTGCCAGCAGCTATACTTCAGGGGGCGGGGCGGAGACCCAGTACTTC. Its protein is CASSYTSGGGAETQYF.

This clonotype was observed once. The J gene is TRBJ2-5, the V gene TRBV7-3; D call uncertain. The assigned J gene may be wrong: the sequence end matches TRBJ2-7 better. Germline loops: CDR1 SGHTA, CDR2 FQGTGA. The CDR3 has 14 residues. CDR3 protein: CASSLSSSSYEQYF. Written as DNA, the CDR3 is TGTGCCAGCAGCTTGTCTTCGAGCTCCTACGAGCAGTACTTC.

CDR3 in amino acids: CASSQERAGKQFF. The CDR3 DNA reads as TGTGCCAGCAGCCAAGAACGGGCAGGGAAGCAGTTCTTC. The chain has TRBV14 and TRBJ2-1, with TRBD1 as a possible D gene (5 bases). The CDR3 spans 13 residues. Germline V gene lookup returns CDR1 SGHDN and CDR2 FVKESK. V lost 0 bases to trimming and J lost 11 bases, with 11 bases between them.

This clonotype was counted only a few times. J is TRBJ2-1 and V is TRBV25-1; D might be TRBD1 (6 bases). The end of the DNA is better explained by TRBJ2-7, so the J call may be wrong. The CDR3 consists of 15 residues. Germline V gene lookup returns CDR1 MGHDK and CDR2 SYGVNS. The CDR3 bases are TGTGCCAGCGGAAGGACAGTCCTCTATCCCAACGAGCAGTACTTC. Its translation is CASGRTVLYPNEQYF.

In this sample, this clonotype turned up a few times. CDR3 DNA sequence: TGTGCCAGCAGTCTCCAGATTATTAGCAATCAGCCCCAGCATTTT. Its translation: CASSLQIISNQPQHF. The chain couples TRBV6-1 to TRBJ1-5, with D uncertain. Per germline, CDR1 MNHNS and CDR2 SASEGT. Trimming pared 5 bases from V and 0 bases from J, leaving 11 bases between. This CDR3 spans 15 amino acids.

This chain links TRBV6-6 with TRBJ2-3; possible D gene TRBD2, 6 bases. The CDR3 consists of 15 residues. Germline CDR1 reads MNHNY; CDR2 reads SVGAGI (reference sequence). V was cut by 5 bases and J by 3 bases, with 15 bases left in between. The CDR3 DNA follows: TGTGCCAGCAGTCAAAACGGGGGTAGGACAGATACGCAGTATTTT. Its protein is CASSQNGGRTDTQYF.

The V call is TRBV5-6, the J call TRBJ1-5; D is uncertain. Germline loops: CDR1 SGHDT, CDR2 YYEEEE. With 0 bases removed from V and 3 bases from J, the gap between germline ends came to 7 bases. This CDR3 has 14 residues. The CDR3: CASSLVGSNQPQHF. The CDR3 DNA sequence: TGTGCCAGCAGCTTGGTGGGTTCCAATCAGCCCCAGCATTTT.

This sequence joins TRBV7-9 and TRBJ1-4; TRBD1 might be the D (5 bases). Per the germline V gene, CDR1 is SEHNR and CDR2 is FQNEAQ (reference sequence). The CDR3 consists of 17 residues. The V end was cut by 3 bases, the J end by 0 bases, with 14 bases between. CDR3 protein: CASSFDSSRATNEKLFF. For the CDR3, the DNA is TGTGCCAGCAGCTTCGACAGCTCCCGCGCAACTAATGAAAAACTGTTTTTT. The whole variable domain, filled in from reference TRBV7-9 and TRBJ1-4, reads DTGVSQNPRHKITKRGQNVTFRCDPISEHNRLYWYRQTLGQGPEFLTYFQNEAQLEKSRLLSDRFSAERPKGSFSTLEIQRTEQGDSAMYLCASSFDSSRATNEKLFFGSGTQLSVL.

The gene calls are TRBV6-5 and TRBJ2-1; TRBD1 matches 7 bases. TRBJ2-7 matches the DNA end more closely, so the J call is doubtful. This CDR3 has 14 amino acids. Germline values: CDR1 MNHEY, CDR2 SVGAGI. The CDR3 sequence: CASRISGGSYEQYF. The CDR3 DNA sequence: TGTGCCAGCAGAATATCAGGGGGATCCTACGAGCAGTACTTC.

The gene calls are TRBV29-1 and TRBJ1-1; 11 bases match TRBD1. Trimming took 6 bases from V and 10 from J; bases not matched to a gene: 1. The CDR3 is made up of 10 amino acids. The germline gives CDR1 SQVTM, CDR2 ANQGSEA. The CDR3 DNA follows: TGCAGCGTCGGGACAGGGGGAGCTTTCTTT. It is translated as CSVGTGGAFF.